One sample yielded the 22 T cell receptor beta chains listed below, sequenced in a study of PD-1 blockade in classical Hodgkin lymphoma. Time point given: cycle 4 day 1 (C4D1), after more than five weeks of nivolumab. All patients experienced relapse after autologous stem cell transplantation, and brentuximab vedotin exposure was variable. Method: immunoSEQ multiplex PCR; TCRdb's copy keeps in-frame clones and lacks some. Of about 17,000 clones in the sample, roughly 65% are singletons; the top ten hold about 7.2%. The material was peripheral blood mononuclear cells (PBMCs), obtained before the fourth cycle of nivolumab. The receptors were gathered from a human donor with classical Hodgkin lymphoma.

The chain uses TRBV2 and TRBJ1-5; D is unresolved. V shed 3 bases and J shed 10 bases, with 16 bases lying between them. This CDR3 has 14 amino acids. From germline, CDR1 is SNHLY and CDR2 FYNNEI. In nucleotides, the CDR3 is TGTGCCAGCAGTGACGAGGGCACCCCGAGACCCCAGCATTTT. Translation: CASSDEGTPRPQHF.

This clone is large. The chain couples TRBV27 to TRBJ2-7; D perhaps matches TRBD2 (7 bases). The V gene lost 4 bases and the J gene lost 6 bases, with 16 bases spanning the gap. The CDR3 is 14 residues long. The germline V gene has CDR1 MNHEY and CDR2 SMNVEV (reference sequence). The CDR3 loop is CASSSGGRRGEQYF. The CDR3 DNA follows: TGTGCCAGCAGTTCGGGGGGCAGGCGGGGCGAGCAGTACTTC.

The rearrangement links TRBV10-3 to TRBJ2-5, with 10 bases fitting TRBD2. V lost 2 bases and J lost 5; bases outside the gene matches: 8. The CDR3 loop spans 16 amino acids. Per the germline V gene, CDR1 is ENHRY and CDR2 is SYGVKD. The CDR3 region has the DNA TGTGCCATCAGTGAGAAAGCGGGAGGGCCTACTGAGACCCAGTACTTC. Its translation: CAISEKAGGPTETQYF.

This chain connects TRBV6-1 to TRBJ1-5; TRBD1 aligns across 8 bases. Trimming at V came to 0 bases and at J to 5 bases, leaving 3 bases not matched to a gene. The CDR3 is 15 amino acids. Germline V gives CDR1 MNHNS, CDR2 SASEGT. CDR3 nucleotides: TGTGCCAGCAGTGAAGCGGGACAGGCGTATCAGCCCCAGCATTTT. It codes for CASSEAGQAYQPQHF.

The rearrangement uses TRBV6-1 and TRBJ1-6, with D perhaps matching TRBD1 (5 bases). CDR1 and CDR2 (germline): MNHNS, SASEGT. V was cut by 3 bases and J by 5 bases, with 5 bases left in between. There are 13 residues in the CDR3. Written as DNA, the CDR3 is TGTGCCAGCAGTGACAGGGATAATTCACCCCTCCACTTT. This translates into CASSDRDNSPLHF.

The rearrangement links TRBV13 to TRBJ1-1, with D perhaps TRBD1 (6 bases). V was cut by 0 bases and J by 4 bases, with 6 bases left in between. The CDR3 is 13 residues long. CDR1 PRHDT and CDR2 FYEKMQ come from the germline V gene (reference sequence). Here the CDR3 DNA reads TGTGCCAGCAGCTTAGGACAGGGCACTGAAGCTTTCTTT. This encodes CASSLGQGTEAFF.

The V call is TRBV7-6, the J call TRBJ2-5, with TRBD2 as a possible D gene (6 bases). The CDR3 sequence is 15 residues long. Trimming took 6 bases from V and 2 from J, leaving 16 bases between them. Germline assignment: CDR1 SGHVS and CDR2 FNYEAQ. The DNA of the CDR3 is TGTGCCAGCAGGGGGGGAGTCCGCTTACAAGAGACCCAGTACTTC. This encodes CASRGGVRLQETQYF. Variable domain in full (rest from reference TRBV7-6 and TRBJ2-5): GAGVSQSPRYKVTKRGQDVALRCDPISGHVSLYWYRQALGQGPEFLTYFNYEAQQDKSGLPNDRFSAERPEGSISTLTIQRTEQRDSAMYRCASRGGVRLQETQYFGPGTRLLVL.

V and J are TRBV5-1 and TRBJ2-1; perhaps TRBD1 as D (6 bases). Germline loops: CDR1 SGHRS, CDR2 YFSETQ. Trimming took 4 bases from V and 1 from J, leaving 15 bases between them. CDR3 length: 16 amino acids. The CDR3 sequence: CASSPAGTNSYNEQFF. The CDR3 nucleotides are TGCGCCAGCAGCCCCGCCGGGACAAATTCCTACAATGAGCAGTTCTTC.

This chain uses TRBV28 with TRBJ1-3, with D possibly TRBD1 on 5 matching bases. Trimming stripped 4 bases from V and 2 bases from J, with 12 bases between. Germline CDR1 reads MDHEN; CDR2 reads SYDVKM. The CDR3 runs 15 residues. For the CDR3, the DNA is TGTGCCAGCAGTTCCACCCCGGGGCCTGGAAACACCATATATTTT. Protein: CASSSTPGPGNTIYF.

The chain combines TRBV7-2 with TRBJ2-2, with unresolved D. The V and J ends lost 5 bases and 5 bases respectively, with 6 bases between them. CDR1 and CDR2 from the germline V gene are SGHTA and FQGNSA. The CDR3 sequence is 12 residues long. The CDR3 here is CASSVRTGELFF. The DNA of the CDR3 is TGTGCCAGCAGCGTCAGAACCGGGGAGCTGTTTTTT.

The rearrangement joins TRBV28 to TRBJ2-7; TRBD2 might be the D (6 bases). The CDR3 is 13 residues long. Per germline, CDR1 MDHEN and CDR2 SYDVKM. Trimming pared 6 bases from V and 3 bases from J, leaving 12 bases between. The CDR3 loop is CASRLTRNYEQYF. The CDR3 DNA reads TGTGCCAGCAGATTGACTAGGAACTACGAGCAGTACTTC.

The chain uses TRBV15 and TRBJ1-5; 9 nucleotides line up with TRBD1. This CDR3 is 14 amino acids long. V was clipped by 3 bases and J by 8 bases; unmatched bases: 5. CDR1 is LNHNV and CDR2 is YYDKDF in the germline V gene (reference sequence). The chain's CDR3 is CATSRGQGGEPQHF. CDR3 in DNA: TGTGCCACCAGCAGGGGACAGGGCGGTGAGCCCCAGCATTTT.

The chain links TRBV10-3 to TRBJ1-4; 9 bases are shared with TRBD1. The V and J ends lost 2 bases and 6 bases, in that order; junction bases with no gene match: 7. This CDR3 region has 16 residues. From germline, CDR1 is ENHRY and CDR2 SYGVKD. The CDR3 loop reads CAISERTGGGDEKLFF. CDR3 bases: TGTGCCATCAGTGAGAGAACAGGGGGCGGGGATGAAAAACTGTTTTTT.

A remark on this clone: A far larger clone is a single base away, which makes a read error likely. The chain couples TRBV5-3 to TRBJ2-1; TRBD1 aligns across 7 bases. TRBV5-3 is annotated as an ORF whose role is uncertain. There are 13 residues in the CDR3. The CDR3 bases are TGTGCCAGCAGCTGGGGGACAGTCAATGAGCAGTTCTTC. Translated: CASSWGTVNEQFF.

The chain employs TRBV5-1 and TRBJ2-7, with TRBD1 identical over 7 bases. This CDR3 has 14 amino acids. Germline CDR1 and CDR2: SGHRS and YFSETQ. Unmatched junction bases numbered 6, after V lost 1 base and J lost 5 bases. CDR3 bases: TGCGCCAGCAGCTTGACAGGGGAGTTCCACGAGCAGTACTTC. Amino acid sequence: CASSLTGEFHEQYF.

This chain uses TRBV29-1 with TRBJ1-4; no clear D. V lost 0 bases to trimming and J lost 12 bases, with 11 bases between them. CDR3 length equals 12 residues. Germline loops: CDR1 SQVTM, CDR2 ANQGSEA. DNA for the CDR3: TGCAGCGTTGAAGATCGGGGAGGAGAACTGTTTTTT. Translation: CSVEDRGGELFF.

CDR3 DNA sequence: TGTGCCAGCAGTGACTCCGGGACATCGAACACTGAAGCTTTCTTT. Protein sequence: CASSDSGTSNTEAFF. This chain uses TRBV6-4 with TRBJ1-1; a weak D match, TRBD1 (6 bases). The CDR3 contains 15 residues. Trimming stripped 0 bases from V and 1 base from J, with 9 bases between. Looked up from germline, CDR1 is MRHNA and CDR2 is SNTAGT.

There are a few counts of this clone. This rearrangement joins TRBV14 to TRBJ2-7; a weak D match, TRBD1 (6 bases). V was cut by 2 bases and J by 4 bases, with 9 bases left in between. The CDR3 is 13 amino acids. CDR1 is SGHDN, CDR2 FVKESK, per germline. The CDR3 coding sequence is TGTGCCAGCAGCCAAAAAACAGGGTACGAGCAGTACTTC. Its translation is CASSQKTGYEQYF. The complete variable domain, with remaining parts taken from reference TRBV14 and TRBJ2-7, reads EAGVTQFPSHSVIEKGQTVTLRCDPISGHDNLYWYRRVMGKEIKFLLHFVKESKQDESGMPNNRFLAERTGGTYSTLKVQPAELEDSGVYFCASSQKTGYEQYFGPGTRLTVT.

With regard to this clone: At the DNA level, this CDR3 is encoded by other sequences in the same sample as well. The CDR3 nucleotides are TGCGCCAGCAGGGGGGACGGTCGGGGGAGGGAGCTGTTTTTT. Its protein is CASRGDGRGRELFF. The chain couples TRBV4-1 to TRBJ2-2; D perhaps matches TRBD2 (6 bases). Deletions cut 6 bases from V and 9 bases from J, with 17 bases between. CDR1 is MGHRA, CDR2 YSYEKL, per germline. The CDR3 loop spans 14 amino acids.

This clone was counted a few times. This chain connects TRBV6-1 to TRBJ2-7; possibly TRBD2 for D (5 bases). Between the trimmed V and J ends, which lost 0 bases and 7 bases, there was a span of 10 bases. The CDR3 spans 13 residues. Germline V CDR1 and CDR2: MNHNS, SASEGT. CDR3: CASSEAGVGEQYF. The CDR3 bases are TGTGCCAGCAGTGAAGCGGGAGTGGGGGAGCAGTACTTC.

The genes are TRBV21-1 and TRBJ2-7; the D call TRBD2 from the table was never checked on the DNA. TRBV21-1 is termed a pseudogene. This CDR3 has 16 amino acids. The CDR3 DNA sequence: TGTGCCAGCAGCAAAGAGGTGACTAGCGAGGGGTACGAGCAGTACTTC. This gives the protein CASSKEVTSEGYEQYF.

This clone appeared once. The chain recombines TRBV6-1 with TRBJ2-7; 8 nucleotides agree with TRBD2. V lost 1 base and J lost 0; bases outside the gene matches: 2. The CDR3 covers 15 residues. The germline V gene encodes CDR1 MNHNS and CDR2 SASEGT. The CDR3 coding sequence is TGTGCCAGCAGTGAAGGCCTAGCGGGCTCCTACGAGCAGTACTTC. Its translation is CASSEGLAGSYEQYF.